These 10 T cell receptor beta chains were sequenced from one sample in a study of T cells in Graves' hyperthyroidism and ophthalmopathy. Regions amplified from RNA transcripts were the TCR beta CDR3 regions. Primed by the HTBI set, a first-round RT-PCR was run on the TCR CDR3. TCRdb reprocessed the multiplex PCR reads with MiXCR, giving one entry per CDR3 protein. The table has fewer than 300,000 distinct CDR3 sequences, around 15% seen once. Sequences were obtained from blood. All receptors come from a woman aged 50 to 65 with Graves' hyperthyroidism that later progressed to Graves' ophthalmopathy.

This clonotype was seen repeatedly, ten times or more. This chain links TRBV6-1 with TRBJ2-7, with 10 nucleotides matching TRBD2. J gave up 4 bases and V 4 bases, and 7 bases lay outside the gene matches. There are 15 residues in the CDR3. Germline CDR1 and CDR2: MNHNS and SASEGT. The CDR3 DNA sequence: TGTGCCAGCAGTGTTCTAGCGGGAGTAAAGTACGAGCAGTACTTC. Residues: CASSVLAGVKYEQYF.

This clonotype occurred many times. The rearrangement uses TRBV5-1 and TRBJ2-1; the D is unclear. The length of the CDR3 is 15 residues. Per germline, CDR1 SGHRS and CDR2 YFSETQ. Deletions cut 4 bases from V and 8 bases from J, with 19 bases between. The CDR3 sequence: CASSPEGSVYDEQFF. CDR3 DNA: TGCGCCAGCAGCCCGGAAGGATCCGTATACGATGAGCAGTTCTTC. Full variable domain (missing parts from reference TRBV5-1 and TRBJ2-1): KAGVTQTPRYLIKTRGQQVTLSCSPISGHRSVSWYQQTPGQGLQFLFEYFSETQRNKGNFPGRFSGRQFSNSRSEMNVSTLELGDSALYLCASSPEGSVYDEQFFGPGTRLTVL.

At least ten counts were recorded for this clonotype. The chain uses TRBV27 and TRBJ2-2; D ambiguous. CDR1 is MNHEY and CDR2 is SMNVEV in the germline V gene (reference sequence). Deletions cut 8 bases from V and 2 bases from J, with 15 bases between. The CDR3 contains 15 residues. CDR3 amino acids: CASSRKPGNTGELFF. CDR3 DNA sequence: TGTGCCAGCTCCCGGAAGCCGGGTAACACCGGGGAGCTGTTTTTT.

This clonotype was found many times. The chain couples TRBV6-1 to TRBJ1-5; no clear D gene. V was clipped by 1 base and J by 2 bases, with 9 bases between them. Germline lookup yields CDR1 MNHNS and CDR2 SASEGT. This CDR3 spans 15 amino acids. This chain's CDR3 is CASSEGEGGNQPQHF. The CDR3 DNA reads TGTGCCAGCAGTGAAGGGGAGGGAGGCAATCAGCCCCAGCATTTT.

The J gene is TRBJ1-1, the V gene TRBV19, with D possibly being TRBD1 (6 bases). Germline CDR1 reads LNHDA; CDR2 reads SQIVND (reference sequence). This CDR3 is built from 13 residues. Trimming shortened V by 5 bases and J by 7 bases, and 14 bases separated the two germline ends. Here the CDR3 reads CASSDRTANEAFF. CDR3 coding DNA: TGTGCCAGTAGTGACCGGACAGCAAATGAAGCTTTCTTT.

This clonotype was detected ten times or more. The V call is TRBV6-6, the J call TRBJ2-7; 8 bases fit TRBD1. Germline values: CDR1 MNHNY, CDR2 SVGAGI (reference sequence). Trimming took 2 bases from V and 2 from J; bases not matched to a gene: 17. This CDR3 region has 19 residues. CDR3 residues: CASSYPSRGKGQDAYEQYF. The CDR3 DNA reads as TGTGCCAGCAGTTACCCGAGTCGGGGTAAGGGACAGGACGCCTACGAGCAGTACTTC.

This clonotype was counted a single time. A read error may explain this, as a much larger clone is one base away. V is TRBV29-1 and J is TRBJ2-3; TRBD1 agrees at 7 bases. Germline V lookup: CDR1 SQVTM, CDR2 ANQGSEA. The CDR3 contains 13 residues. The DNA for the CDR3 is TGCAGCGTTGGCGCCCCGGGGACAGATACGCTGTATTTT. This encodes CSVGAPGTDTLYF.

The table lists this clonotype with many counts. The chain recombines TRBV12-3 or TRBV12-4 with TRBJ1-1, with unresolved D. V was clipped by 3 bases and J by 1 base, with 9 bases between them. The CDR3 runs 14 residues. Here the CDR3 DNA reads TGTGCCAGCAGTTTTGGGCAGGCGAACACTGAAGCTTTCTTT. It translates to CASSFGQANTEAFF.

This clonotype was seen many times. J is TRBJ2-7 and V is TRBV11-2, with 7 positions matching TRBD1. This CDR3 has 14 amino acids. Unmatched junction bases numbered 4, after V lost 3 bases and J lost 2 bases. From germline, CDR1 is SGHAT and CDR2 FQNNGV. The CDR3 DNA sequence: TGTGCCAGCAGCTTTGGACAGGAGACCTACGAGCAGTACTTC. Translation gives CASSFGQETYEQYF.

This clonotype was recorded many times. This chain connects TRBV5-1 to TRBJ1-2; 7 bases line up with TRBD1. CDR1 and CDR2 (germline): SGHRS, YFSETQ. This CDR3 comprises 16 residues. V trimming: 4 bases; J trimming: 6 bases; junction bases outside the gene matches: 15. The CDR3 DNA reads as TGCGCCAGCAGCAGAATCAGGGGGAAAGGGGACGATGGCTACACCTTC. Amino acid sequence: CASSRIRGKGDDGYTF.